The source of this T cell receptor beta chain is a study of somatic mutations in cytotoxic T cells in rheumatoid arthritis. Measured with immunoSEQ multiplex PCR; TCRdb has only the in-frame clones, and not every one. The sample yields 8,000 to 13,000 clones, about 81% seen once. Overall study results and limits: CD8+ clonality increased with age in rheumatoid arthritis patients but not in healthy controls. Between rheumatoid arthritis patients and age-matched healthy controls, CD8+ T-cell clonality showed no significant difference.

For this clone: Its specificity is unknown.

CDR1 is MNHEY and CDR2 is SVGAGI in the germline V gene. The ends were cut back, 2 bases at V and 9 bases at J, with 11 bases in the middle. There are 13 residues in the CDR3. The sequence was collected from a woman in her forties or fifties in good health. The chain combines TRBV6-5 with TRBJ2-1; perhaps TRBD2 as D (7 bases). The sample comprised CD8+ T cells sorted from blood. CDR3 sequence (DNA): TGTGCCAGCAGTTACATGAGGGGGGGTGAGCAGTTCTTC. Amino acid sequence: CASSYMRGGEQFF.